A single sample is the source of the 32 T cell receptor beta chains below, sequenced in a study of CD8+ T cells in alopecia areata (dated by TCRdb to 2016 to 2019). Cells from mouse cutaneous lymph nodes were pooled, stained for CD4, CD8alpha, NKG2D, NKG2ACE and other markers, and then sorted on a BD Influx. Library creation used the immunoSEQ multiplex PCR assay. To provide template for TCR sequencing, every sample had RNA extracted and reverse transcribed into cDNA. The source is immuneACCESS, and TCRdb retained only in-frame sequences with V and J called. Part of the clones is not carried over; for the studies checked, unresolved V genes explain less than half of this, and the remainder is unexplained. The table notes about 300,000 clones here, none of them singletons. 0.9% to 1.5% of the sample lies in the top ten. Source material: CD4+ T cells sorted from a lymph node. The receptors originated from a C3H/HeJ mouse with alopecia areata. The strain carries MHC haplotype H2-k.

This clone was found a few times. Gene names follow the mouse nomenclature. The read terminates 4 residues ahead of where the CDR3 ends, so the germline J gene completes it. V is TRBV31 and J is TRBJ1-1; TRBD1 might be the D (5 bases). The CDR3 is 13 residues long. Germline V CDR1 and CDR2: GKSSPN, SITVG. The V gene lost 5 bases and the J gene lost 3 bases, with 13 bases spanning the gap. This chain's CDR3 is CAWSSRADTEVFF. The part of the CDR3 DNA that was read is TGTGCCTGGTCATCCAGGGCGGACACA.

A few counts support this clone. Genes here carry mouse names. Sequencing ends 4 residues short of the CDR3 end; the germline J gene provides the rest. Other DNA sequences in this sample translate to the same CDR3. The chain is built from TRBV1 and TRBJ2-1, with 12 positions matching TRBD2. The CDR3 sequence is 15 residues long. Per germline, CDR1 NSQYPW and CDR2 LRSPGD (reference sequence). Trimming at V came to 6 bases and at J to 6 bases, leaving 6 bases not matched to a gene. Incomplete CDR3 DNA: TGCACCTGCAGCCCGACTGGGGGGGCGCGTGCT. Translation: CTCSPTGGARA. The whole CDR3 region reads CTCSPTGGARAEQFF.

A few counts support this clone. Mouse gene names and germline throughout. The missing CDR3 end, 4 residues past where the read stops, is filled in from the germline J gene. This chain uses TRBV19 with TRBJ2-1, with TRBD2 as a possible D gene (7 bases). CDR3 size: 14 residues. Trimming removed 3 bases at V and 1 base at J, with 8 bases between. CDR1 is FNHDT, CDR2 SITEND, per germline (reference sequence). The CDR3 region is CASSKGGNYAEQFF. The CDR3 bases that were read are TGTGCCAGCAGTAAGGGGGGGAACTATGCT.

This clone was seen a handful of times. Genes here carry mouse names. Read coverage stops 4 residues before the CDR3 terminus; the germline J gene supplies the remainder. The chain recombines TRBV13-3 with TRBJ2-4, with 8 bases matching TRBD1. The CDR3 has 15 residues. Germline CDR1 NNHDY, CDR2 SYVADS. The V gene end was trimmed by 2 bases and the J gene end by 1 base; junction bases not matched to a gene: 3. The DNA read from the CDR3 is TGTGCCAGCAGTGACCAGGGGGCGGGTCAAAAC. It encodes CASSDQGAGQN. Given in full, the CDR3 is CASSDQGAGQNTLYF.

This clone was picked up a small number of times. Gene names follow the mouse nomenclature. The read stops 4 residues short of the end of the CDR3; the missing end is completed from the germline J gene. Other DNA sequences in the sample encode the same CDR3. The chain uses TRBV13-1 and TRBJ2-7, with D perhaps matching TRBD2 (7 bases). This CDR3 is built from 14 residues. Per germline, CDR1 NSHNY and CDR2 SYGAGN. The sequenced CDR3 bases are TGTGCCAGCAGTGAACGGGGGGCTTCTTAT. Its protein is CASSERGASY. The whole CDR3 protein reads CASSERGASYEQYF.

At least ten counts were recorded for this clone. Any gene name here is a mouse gene name. The read terminates 4 residues before the CDR3 end, so the remaining end is supplied by the germline J gene. The same CDR3 arises from other DNA sequences in this sample as well. The chain recombines TRBV13-1 with TRBJ1-2; the D is unclear. Germline CDR1 is NSHNY and CDR2 is SYGAGN. This CDR3 has 11 amino acids. With 4 bases removed from V and 1 base from J, the gap between germline ends came to 2 bases. The CDR3 is CASSQNSDYTF. The CDR3 DNA, read in part, is TGTGCCAGCAGTCAAAACTCC.

In this sample, this clone turned up a few times. Gene names refer to mouse genes. The CDR3 end falls 4 residues outside the read, so it is completed with the germline J gene. The genes are TRBV5 and TRBJ2-3, with D possibly matching TRBD1 (6 bases). V was shortened by 0 bases and J by 0 bases, with 10 bases between the two germline ends. CDR3 length: 16 residues. Per germline, CDR1 LGHNA and CDR2 YNLKQL (reference sequence). The sequenced part of the CDR3 DNA is TGTGCCAGCAGCCAAGAAGGGGGTCCTAGTGCAGAA. Translation: CASSQEGGPSAE. The full-length CDR3 reads as CASSQEGGPSAETLYF.

A note on this clone: All gene names here are mouse names. From the germline J gene comes the end of the CDR3, since the read stops 4 residues before it. V usage is TRBV19 and J usage is TRBJ2-3; D is possibly TRBD1 (6 bases). Trimming cost V 4 bases and J 3 bases, with 6 bases left between them. The CDR3 contains 12 residues. CDR1 is FNHDT, CDR2 SITEND, per germline (reference sequence). This CDR3 is CASSGTAETLYF. The CDR3 bases that were read are TGTGCCAGCAGTGGGACAGCAGAA.

About this clone itself: Gene names denote mouse genes. The CDR3 end falls 4 residues outside the read, so it is completed with the germline J gene. This chain uses TRBV13-1 with TRBJ2-5; D perhaps matches TRBD2 (6 bases). The CDR3 totals 14 residues. Germline CDR1 and CDR2: NSHNY and SYGAGN. CDR3 residues: CASSELGPRDTQYF. CDR3 DNA (partial): TGTGCCAGCAGTGAACTGGGCCCGAGAGAC.

For this clone: Gene labels here are mouse ones. The CDR3 end is not reached by the read, which stops 4 residues before it; the germline J gene fills it in. The rearrangement links TRBV5 to TRBJ2-3; TRBD1 agrees at 11 bases. The CDR3 is 16 residues long. Germline V CDR1 and CDR2: LGHNA, YNLKQL (reference sequence). V shed 0 bases, J shed 4 bases, and the junction held 3 bases outside the gene matches. CDR3 region: CASSQEADRGPETLYF. The CDR3 DNA, read in part, is TGTGCCAGCAGCCAAGAGGCGGACAGGGGGCCAGAA.

On this clone itself: All gene names here are mouse names. The CDR3 is cut off 4 residues early in the read; its end comes from the germline J gene. The chain has TRBV1 and TRBJ2-3; 9 nucleotides agree with TRBD2. The trim removed 1 base at V and 0 bases at J, leaving 2 bases unmatched. CDR3 size: 16 residues. Germline CDR1 NSQYPW, CDR2 LRSPGD (reference sequence). CDR3 bases read: TGCACCTGCAGTGCAGGGACTGGGGAGAGTGCAGAA. Protein: CTCSAGTGESAE. The entire CDR3 protein reads CTCSAGTGESAETLYF.

About this clone: Gene and germline names: mouse. The CDR3 extends 4 residues past the end of the read, so its final part is completed from the germline J gene. The rearrangement joins TRBV13-3 to TRBJ2-2, with a possible D match to TRBD1 (5 bases). The CDR3 extends over 14 amino acids. Germline V gene lookup returns CDR1 NNHDY and CDR2 SYVADS. V was trimmed by 6 bases and J by 4 bases, leaving 13 bases between them. CDR3 protein: CASKKGSGTGQLYF. Incomplete CDR3 DNA: TGTGCCAGCAAGAAGGGGAGCGGCACCGGG.

Notes on this clone: Gene names and germline match the mouse. The read comes to an end 4 residues before the CDR3 does, leaving the germline J gene to fill in the end. The sample carries other DNA sequences with the same CDR3. The genes are TRBV13-1 and TRBJ2-7, with 11 bases matching TRBD2. V dropped 3 bases and J dropped 3; count of bases not matched to a gene: 2. CDR1 is NSHNY and CDR2 is SYGAGN in the germline V gene. The CDR3 extends over 14 amino acids. The covered CDR3 bases are TGTGCCAGCAGTGTGGGGACTGGGGGCTAT. This encodes CASSVGTGGY. The CDR3, in full, reads CASSVGTGGYEQYF.

As concerns this clone: The gene names given are mouse names. The read finishes 4 residues shy of the CDR3 end, and the germline J gene is used to complete it. V gene TRBV13-1 combines with J gene TRBJ2-1, with 9 bases fitting TRBD2. The V gene's germline CDR1 is NSHNY and CDR2 SYGAGN. This CDR3 has 12 amino acids. CDR3 DNA (partial): TGTGCCAGCAAAGACTGGGGGGCT. It is translated as CASKDWGA. The CDR3, in full, reads CASKDWGAEQFF.

Concerning this clone: Germline and genes: mouse. The CDR3 end is not reached by the read, which stops 4 residues before it; the germline J gene fills it in. The chain uses TRBV14 and TRBJ2-7; TRBD2 agrees at 7 bases. The length of the CDR3 is 14 residues. The trim removed 2 bases at V and 0 bases at J, leaving 2 bases unmatched. CDR1 SGHDT and CDR2 FRDEAV come from the germline V gene. The chain's CDR3 is CASSLTGASYEQYF. The sequenced part of the CDR3 DNA is TGTGCCAGCAGTTTAACTGGGGCCTCCTAT.

In its sample, this clone was seen a few times. All gene names here are mouse names. The CDR3 end falls 4 residues outside the read, so it is completed with the germline J gene. The chain uses TRBV29 and TRBJ2-4; maybe TRBD1 (6 bases). In germline, CDR1 is MSHET, CDR2 SYDVDS. The CDR3 sequence is 12 residues long. Partial CDR3 DNA: TGTGCTAGCAGCCGGAGGGGGAAC. Translating gives CASSRRGN. Given in full, the CDR3 is CASSRRGNTLYF.

The sample holds a few counts of this clone. The gene symbols are mouse symbols. With the read ending 4 residues before the CDR3 end, the germline J gene is used to fill in that end. Additional DNA sequences in this sample encode the identical CDR3. The chain has TRBV19 and TRBJ2-3, with TRBD1 identical over 8 bases. The trim removed 6 bases at V and 0 bases at J, leaving 6 bases unmatched. Germline V CDR1 and CDR2: FNHDT, SITEND (reference sequence). There are 15 residues in the CDR3. CDR3 sequence reads: CASTGQGGSAETLYF. The sequenced part of the CDR3 DNA is TGTGCCAGCACTGGACAGGGAGGGAGTGCAGAA.

The sample holds a few counts of this clone. The gene symbols are mouse symbols. The read ends 4 residues before the CDR3 terminus; that terminus is restored from the germline J gene. The rearrangement links TRBV13-1 to TRBJ2-7, with 7 bases aligning to TRBD1. CDR1 NSHNY and CDR2 SYGAGN come from the germline V gene. This CDR3 comprises 12 residues. The chain's CDR3 is CASSQTGYEQYF. CDR3 DNA (partial): TGTGCCAGCAGCCAGACAGGGTAT.

This clone was found a few times. Gene names and germline match the mouse. Sequencing ends 4 residues short of the CDR3 end; the germline J gene provides the rest. The chain is built from TRBV5 and TRBJ1-1; TRBD1 agrees at 7 bases. The CDR3 is 12 residues long. Germline assignment: CDR1 LGHNA and CDR2 YNLKQL (reference sequence). The sequenced CDR3 bases are TGTGCCAGCAGCTCTCAGGGGGGA. This sequence encodes CASSSQGG. The whole CDR3 protein reads CASSSQGGEVFF.

In this sample, this clone turned up a few times. Gene names are the mouse ones. The sequence runs out 4 residues before the end of the CDR3; the remainder is reconstructed from the germline J gene. J is TRBJ2-5 and V is TRBV13-2, with 10 bases that match TRBD1. The CDR3 totals 13 residues. The V gene's germline CDR1 is NNHNN and CDR2 SYGAGS (reference sequence). The CDR3 sequence: CASGDRGADTQYF. Partial CDR3 DNA: TGTGCCAGCGGGGACAGGGGGGCAGAC.

A remark on this clone: Gene names and germline refer to mouse. Other DNA sequences in this specimen translate into the identical CDR3. The sequenced part of the CDR3 DNA is TGTGCCAGCAGGAGACAGGGGAACACA. Its protein product is CASRRQGNT. The complete CDR3 reads CASRRQGNTEVFF. The chain couples TRBV19 to TRBJ1-1; TRBD1 matches at 7 bases. The observed sequence ends 4 residues before the CDR3 terminus, with the missing tail filled in from the germline J gene. V gave up 5 bases and J gave up 1 base; unmatched junction bases: 2. CDR1 FNHDT and CDR2 SITEND come from the germline V gene (reference sequence). The CDR3 sequence is 13 residues long.

On this clone itself: Any gene name here is a mouse gene name. The CDR3 goes on 4 residues after the read ends, and that part is filled in from the germline J gene. V gene TRBV19 combines with J gene TRBJ1-1; 7 bases agree with TRBD1. The CDR3 is made up of 18 amino acids. V shed 1 base and J 0 bases; nucleotides not matched to a gene: 12. Looked up from germline, CDR1 is FNHDT and CDR2 is SITEND (reference sequence). The CDR3 reads CASSIPKAGGSANTEVFF. The sequenced CDR3 bases are TGTGCCAGCAGTATACCCAAGGCAGGGGGGTCTGCAAACACA. Complete variable domain (other parts from reference TRBV19 and TRBJ1-1): GGIITQTPKFLIGQEGQKLTLKCQQNFNHDTMYWYRQDSGKGLRLIYYSITENDLQKGDLSEGYDASREKKSSFSLTVTSAQKNEMAVFLCASSIPKAGGSANTEVFFGKGTRLTVV.

This clone occurred a few times. These gene names are mouse names. The read stops 4 residues short of the end of the CDR3; the missing end is completed from the germline J gene. The J gene is TRBJ2-2, the V gene TRBV29; TRBD1 might be the D (6 bases). CDR3 length: 14 amino acids. Germline CDR1 MSHET, CDR2 SYDVDS. V was shortened by 6 bases and J by 0 bases, with 8 bases between the two germline ends. CDR3 DNA, as far as it was read: TGTGCTAGCAGGGACAGATCAAACACCGGG. Protein product: CASRDRSNTG. The CDR3, in full, reads CASRDRSNTGQLYF. Full variable domain (rest looked up from reference TRBV29 and TRBJ2-2): DMKVTQMPRYLIKRMGENVLLECGQDMSHETMYWYRQDPGLGLQLIYISYDVDSNSEGDIPKGYRVSRKKREHFSLILDSAKTNQTSVYFCASRDRSNTGQLYFGEGSKLTVL.

The table lists this clone with a few counts. These gene names are mouse names. The read is 4 residues too short to cover the CDR3 end, so that end is filled in from the germline J gene. This chain links TRBV5 with TRBJ2-1; 9 nucleotides match TRBD1. CDR1 and CDR2 from the germline V gene are LGHNA and YNLKQL (reference sequence). The CDR3 totals 15 residues. CDR3 amino acids: CASSQVRDRVSEQFF. The covered CDR3 bases are TGTGCCAGCAGCCAAGTCCGGGACAGGGTTTCT.

The table lists this clone with a few counts. Genes here carry mouse names. The read ends 4 residues before the CDR3 terminus; that terminus is restored from the germline J gene. This chain uses TRBV19 with TRBJ1-1, with TRBD1 matching over 8 bases. The CDR3 consists of 14 residues. Trimming at V came to 6 bases and at J to 0 bases, leaving 4 bases not matched to a gene. Per the germline V gene, CDR1 is FNHDT and CDR2 is SITEND (reference sequence). The covered CDR3 bases are TGTGCCAGCAAGCGGGGACAGGCAAACACA. Translated, it gives CASKRGQANT. The complete CDR3 protein is CASKRGQANTEVFF. Full variable domain (rest looked up from reference TRBV19 and TRBJ1-1): GGIITQTPKFLIGQEGQKLTLKCQQNFNHDTMYWYRQDSGKGLRLIYYSITENDLQKGDLSEGYDASREKKSSFSLTVTSAQKNEMAVFLCASKRGQANTEVFFGKGTRLTVV.

As for this clone: The germline and genes are mouse ones. The CDR3 end lies 4 residues beyond the end of the read and is filled in from the germline J gene. The chain employs TRBV5 and TRBJ2-1, with D perhaps matching TRBD1 (5 bases). Germline values: CDR1 LGHNA, CDR2 YNLKQL (reference sequence). Trimming pared 4 bases from V and 5 bases from J, leaving 12 bases between. The CDR3 covers 14 residues. The CDR3 protein is CASSPEGRHAEQFF. CDR3 bases read: TGTGCCAGCAGCCCCGAGGGGAGGCATGCT.

This clone was detected a few times. Each gene name is a mouse one. The sample holds other DNA sequences that translate to the same CDR3. Incomplete CDR3 DNA: TGTGCCAGCAGAGACAGGGGTAGTGCAGAA. Translation: CASRDRGSAE. The entire CDR3 protein reads CASRDRGSAETLYF. The rearrangement uses TRBV13-3 and TRBJ2-3, with 8 bases lining up with TRBD1. The CDR3 end lies 4 residues beyond the end of the read and is filled in from the germline J gene. The V gene's germline CDR1 is NNHDY and CDR2 SYVADS. After removal of 5 bases from V and 0 bases from J, the junction contained 2 bases not matched to a gene. The CDR3 spans 14 residues.

Points on this clone: Here the gene names and germline are mouse. Sequencing ends 4 residues short of the CDR3 end; the germline J gene provides the rest. The V call is TRBV1, the J call TRBJ1-1, with TRBD1 as a possible D gene (5 bases). The V gene lost 1 base and the J gene lost 0 bases, with 9 bases spanning the gap. Looked up from germline, CDR1 is NSQYPW and CDR2 is LRSPGD (reference sequence). This CDR3 spans 15 amino acids. CDR3 sequence reads: CTCSAVGGSNTEVFF. The covered CDR3 bases are TGCACCTGCAGTGCAGTGGGGGGTTCAAACACA.

This clone showed up many times. Germline and genes here are mouse. The read finishes 4 residues shy of the CDR3 end, and the germline J gene is used to complete it. This same CDR3 is encoded by further DNA sequences in the sample. The rearrangement links TRBV13-3 to TRBJ2-5; 9 bases are a match to TRBD1. The CDR3 consists of 13 residues. Germline V lookup: CDR1 NNHDY, CDR2 SYVADS. The sequenced part of the CDR3 DNA is TGTGCCAGCAGTCGGGACAGGGAAGAC. This translates into CASSRDRED. The complete CDR3 reads CASSRDREDTQYF.

There are a few counts of this clone. Mouse gene names and germline throughout. The CDR3 goes on 4 residues after the read ends, and that part is filled in from the germline J gene. The V and J genes are TRBV13-2 and TRBJ2-7; D possibly corresponds to TRBD2 (5 bases). CDR3 length equals 13 residues. Germline V gene sequence: CDR1 NNHNN, CDR2 SYGAGS (reference sequence). The CDR3 sequence is CASGDEAGYEQYF. The part of the CDR3 DNA that was read is TGTGCCAGCGGTGATGAGGCTGGGTAT.

On this clone: Gene names refer to mouse genes. The CDR3 is cut off 4 residues early in the read; its end comes from the germline J gene. The chain is built from TRBV5 and TRBJ2-4, with 12 positions matching TRBD2. The CDR3 is made up of 16 amino acids. V lost 4 bases to trimming and J lost 1 base; unmatched junction nucleotides: 3. The germline V gene has CDR1 LGHNA and CDR2 YNLKQL (reference sequence). The CDR3 bases that were read are TGTGCCAGCAGCCTCGACTGGGGGGGCGGTCAAAAC. Its translation: CASSLDWGGGQN. From start to end, the CDR3 is CASSLDWGGGQNTLYF.

About this clone itself: Genes here carry mouse names. The CDR3 goes on 4 residues after the read ends, and that part is filled in from the germline J gene. V gene TRBV19 combines with J gene TRBJ2-5, with D possibly TRBD2 on 6 matching bases. In germline, CDR1 is FNHDT, CDR2 SITEND (reference sequence). The CDR3 extends over 14 amino acids. The CDR3 bases that were read are TGTGCCAGCAGTACGAGGACTGTACTGGAC. Residues: CASSTRTVLD. The full CDR3 reads CASSTRTVLDTQYF.